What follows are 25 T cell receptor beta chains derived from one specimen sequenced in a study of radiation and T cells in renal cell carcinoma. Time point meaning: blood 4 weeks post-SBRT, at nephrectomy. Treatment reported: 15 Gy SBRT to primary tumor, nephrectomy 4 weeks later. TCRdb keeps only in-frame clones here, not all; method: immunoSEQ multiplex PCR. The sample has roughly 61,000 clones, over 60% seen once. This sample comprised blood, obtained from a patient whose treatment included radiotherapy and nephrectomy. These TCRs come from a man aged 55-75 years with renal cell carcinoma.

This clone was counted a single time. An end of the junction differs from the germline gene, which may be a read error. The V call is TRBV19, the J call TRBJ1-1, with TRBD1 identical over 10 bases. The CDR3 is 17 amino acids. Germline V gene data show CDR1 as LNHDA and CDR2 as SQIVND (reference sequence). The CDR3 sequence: CASSRQGARSRNTEAFF. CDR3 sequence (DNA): TGTGCCAGCAGTAGACAGGGGGCGCGAAGCCGGAACACTGAAGCTTTCTTT.

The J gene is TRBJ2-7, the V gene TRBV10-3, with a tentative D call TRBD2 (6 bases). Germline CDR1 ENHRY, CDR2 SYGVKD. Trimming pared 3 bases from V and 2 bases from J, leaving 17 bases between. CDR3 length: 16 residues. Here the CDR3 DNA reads TGTGCCATCAGTGACCGACTTTCGGGGGAAGCCTACGAGCAGTACTTC. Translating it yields CAISDRLSGEAYEQYF.

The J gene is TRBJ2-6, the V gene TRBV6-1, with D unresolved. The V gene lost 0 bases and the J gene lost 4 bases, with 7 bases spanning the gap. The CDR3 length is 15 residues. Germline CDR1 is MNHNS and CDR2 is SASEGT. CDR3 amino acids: CASSEALWGANVLTF. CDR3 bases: TGTGCCAGCAGTGAAGCGCTTTGGGGGGCCAACGTCCTGACTTTC.

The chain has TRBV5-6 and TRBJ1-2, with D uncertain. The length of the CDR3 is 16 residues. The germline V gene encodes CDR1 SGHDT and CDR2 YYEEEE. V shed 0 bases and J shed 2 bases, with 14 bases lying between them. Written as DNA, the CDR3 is TGTGCCAGCAGCTTGGAGGGTCCGTTACTAAACTATGGCTACACCTTC. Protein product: CASSLEGPLLNYGYTF.

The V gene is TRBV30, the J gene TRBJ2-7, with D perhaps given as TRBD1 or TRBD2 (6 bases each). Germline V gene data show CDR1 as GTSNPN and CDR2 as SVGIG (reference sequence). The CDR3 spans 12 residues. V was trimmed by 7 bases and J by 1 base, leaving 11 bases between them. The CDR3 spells CASGGGSYEQYF. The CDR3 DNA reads TGTGCCTCCGGAGGGGGGTCCTACGAGCAGTACTTC.

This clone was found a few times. The CDR3 region has the DNA TGTGCCATCAGTGAGGGGACTAGCTCCGAGACCCAGTACTTC. Protein: CAISEGTSSETQYF. The chain couples TRBV10-3 to TRBJ2-5; 9 bases agree with TRBD2. Germline lookup yields CDR1 ENHRY and CDR2 SYGVKD. The junction had 3 bases not matched to a gene; V was cut back by 2 bases and J by 5 bases. This CDR3 comprises 14 residues.

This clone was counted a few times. The CDR3 sequence is CASRSSGGDNEQFF. CDR3 nucleotides: TGTGCCAGCAGATCGAGCGGGGGGGACAATGAGCAGTTCTTC. The chain uses TRBV6-5 and TRBJ2-1; TRBD2 matches 10 bases. The CDR3 consists of 14 residues. Per the germline V gene, CDR1 is MNHEY and CDR2 is SVGAGI. With V trimmed by 6 bases and J by 5 bases, 4 bases remained unmatched.

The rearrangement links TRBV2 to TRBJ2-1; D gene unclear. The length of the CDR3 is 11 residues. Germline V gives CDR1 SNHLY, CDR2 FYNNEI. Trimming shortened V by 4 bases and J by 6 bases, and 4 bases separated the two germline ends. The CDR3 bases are TGTGCCAGCAGTGTCTTCAATGAGCAGTTCTTC. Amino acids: CASSVFNEQFF.

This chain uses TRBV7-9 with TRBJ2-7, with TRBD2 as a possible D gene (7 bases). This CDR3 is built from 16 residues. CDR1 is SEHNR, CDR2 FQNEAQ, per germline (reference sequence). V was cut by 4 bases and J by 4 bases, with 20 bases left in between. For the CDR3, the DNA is TGTGCCAGCAGCTACGGGGGAGGCGGGGGCCATTACGAGCAGTACTTC. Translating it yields CASSYGGGGGHYEQYF.

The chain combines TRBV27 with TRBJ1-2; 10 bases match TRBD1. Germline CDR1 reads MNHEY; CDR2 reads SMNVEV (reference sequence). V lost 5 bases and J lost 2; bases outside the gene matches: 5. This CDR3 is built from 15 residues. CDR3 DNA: TGTGCCAGCAGTCGGGTGGGACAGGGGAACTATGGCTACACCTTC. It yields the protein CASSRVGQGNYGYTF.

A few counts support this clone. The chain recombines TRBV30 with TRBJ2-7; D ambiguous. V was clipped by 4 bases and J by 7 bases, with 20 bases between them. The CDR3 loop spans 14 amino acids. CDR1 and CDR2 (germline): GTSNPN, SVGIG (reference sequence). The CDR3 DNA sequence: TGTGCCTGGAATCTAGGCGTGGCAGTGGGGGAGCAGTACTTC. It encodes CAWNLGVAVGEQYF. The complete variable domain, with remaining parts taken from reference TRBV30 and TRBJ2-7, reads SQTIHQWPATLVQPVGSPLSLECTVEGTSNPNLYWYRQAAGRGLQLLFYSVGIGQISSEVPQNLSASRPQDRQFILSSKKLLLSDSGFYLCAWNLGVAVGEQYFGPGTRLTVT.

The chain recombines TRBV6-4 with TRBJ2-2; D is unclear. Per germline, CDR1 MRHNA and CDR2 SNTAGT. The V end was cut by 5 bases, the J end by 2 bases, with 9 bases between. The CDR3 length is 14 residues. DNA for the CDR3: TGTGCCAGCAGTAAGGACCGAAACACCGGGGAGCTGTTTTTT. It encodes CASSKDRNTGELFF.

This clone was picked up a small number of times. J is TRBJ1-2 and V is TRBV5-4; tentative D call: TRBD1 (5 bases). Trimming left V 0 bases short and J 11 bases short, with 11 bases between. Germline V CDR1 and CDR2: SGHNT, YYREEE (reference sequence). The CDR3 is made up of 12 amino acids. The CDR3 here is CASSLDEGRYTF. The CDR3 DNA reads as TGTGCCAGCAGCTTGGATGAGGGACGGTACACCTTC.

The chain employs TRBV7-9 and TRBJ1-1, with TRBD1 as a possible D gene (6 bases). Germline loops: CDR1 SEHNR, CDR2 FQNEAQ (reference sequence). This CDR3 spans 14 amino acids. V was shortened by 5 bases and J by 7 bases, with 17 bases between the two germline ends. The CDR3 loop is CASSRGGSFDEAFF. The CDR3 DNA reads TGTGCCAGCAGCAGGGGGGGGAGCTTCGATGAAGCTTTCTTT.

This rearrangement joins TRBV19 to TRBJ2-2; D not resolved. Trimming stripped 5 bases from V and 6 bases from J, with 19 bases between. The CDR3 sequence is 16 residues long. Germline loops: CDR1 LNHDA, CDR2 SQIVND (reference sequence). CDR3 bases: TGTGCCAGTAGTGACCCAAAGACCTCCTCTTCCGGGGAGCTGTTTTTT. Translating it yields CASSDPKTSSSGELFF. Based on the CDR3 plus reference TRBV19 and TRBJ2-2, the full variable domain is DGGITQSPKYLFRKEGQNVTLSCEQNLNHDAMYWYRQDPGQGLRLIYYSQIVNDFQKGDIAEGYSVSREKKESFPLTVTSAQKNPTAFYLCASSDPKTSSSGELFFGEGSRLTVL.

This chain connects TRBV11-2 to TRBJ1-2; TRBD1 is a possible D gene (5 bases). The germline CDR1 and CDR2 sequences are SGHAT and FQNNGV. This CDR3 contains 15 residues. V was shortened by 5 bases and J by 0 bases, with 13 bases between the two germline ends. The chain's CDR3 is CASSPRDGANYGYTF. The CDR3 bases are TGTGCCAGCAGCCCAAGGGACGGTGCTAACTATGGCTACACCTTC.

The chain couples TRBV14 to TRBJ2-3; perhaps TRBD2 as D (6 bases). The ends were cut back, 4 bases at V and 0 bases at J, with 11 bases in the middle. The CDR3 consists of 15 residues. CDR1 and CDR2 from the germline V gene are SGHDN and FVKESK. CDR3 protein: CASSRGDPSTDTQYF. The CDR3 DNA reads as TGTGCCAGCAGCCGGGGGGACCCTAGCACAGATACGCAGTATTTT.

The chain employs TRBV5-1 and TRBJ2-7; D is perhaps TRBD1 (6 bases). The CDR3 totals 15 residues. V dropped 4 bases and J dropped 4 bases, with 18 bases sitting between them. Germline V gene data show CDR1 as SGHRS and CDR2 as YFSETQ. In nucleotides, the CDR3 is TGCGCCAGCAGCGTAGCCAGGGGTTTTATTTACGAGCAGTACTTC. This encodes CASSVARGFIYEQYF.

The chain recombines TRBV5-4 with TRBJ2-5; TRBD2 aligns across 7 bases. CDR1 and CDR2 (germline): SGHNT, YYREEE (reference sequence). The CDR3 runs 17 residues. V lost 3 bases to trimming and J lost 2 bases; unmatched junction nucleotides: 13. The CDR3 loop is CASSSARLAVLQETQYF. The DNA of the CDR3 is TGTGCCAGCAGCTCGGCAAGGCTAGCGGTCCTTCAAGAGACCCAGTACTTC.

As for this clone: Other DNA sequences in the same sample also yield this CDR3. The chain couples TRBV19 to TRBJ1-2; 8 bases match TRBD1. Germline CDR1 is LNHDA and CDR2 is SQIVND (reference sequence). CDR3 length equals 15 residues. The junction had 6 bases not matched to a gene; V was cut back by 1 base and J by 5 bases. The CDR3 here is CASSIAGTGGYGYTF. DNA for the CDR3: TGTGCCAGTAGTATAGCCGGGACAGGTGGATATGGCTACACCTTC.

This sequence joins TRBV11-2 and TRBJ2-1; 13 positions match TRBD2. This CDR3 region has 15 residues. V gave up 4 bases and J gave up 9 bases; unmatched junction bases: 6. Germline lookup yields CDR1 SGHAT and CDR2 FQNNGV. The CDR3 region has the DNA TGTGCCAGCAGCTCCGGGACTAGCGGGACATCTGAGCAGTTCTTC. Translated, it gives CASSSGTSGTSEQFF.

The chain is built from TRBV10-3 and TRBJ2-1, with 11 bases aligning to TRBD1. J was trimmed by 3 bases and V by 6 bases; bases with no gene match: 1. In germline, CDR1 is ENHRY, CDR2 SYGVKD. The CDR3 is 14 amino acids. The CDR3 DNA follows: TGTGCCATCAGAGGGACAGGGGGCTACAATGAGCAGTTCTTC. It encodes CAIRGTGGYNEQFF.

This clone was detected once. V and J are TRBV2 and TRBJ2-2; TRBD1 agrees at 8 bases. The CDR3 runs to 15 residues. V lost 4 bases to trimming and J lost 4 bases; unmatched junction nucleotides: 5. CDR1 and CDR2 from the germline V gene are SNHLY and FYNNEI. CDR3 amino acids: CASSALTGGTGELFF. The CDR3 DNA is TGTGCCAGCAGTGCACTAACAGGGGGCACCGGGGAGCTGTTTTTT.

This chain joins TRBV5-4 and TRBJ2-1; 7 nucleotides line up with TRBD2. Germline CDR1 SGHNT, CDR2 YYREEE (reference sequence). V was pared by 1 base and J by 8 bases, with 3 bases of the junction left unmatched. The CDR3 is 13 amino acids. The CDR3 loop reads CASSLRTRDEQFF. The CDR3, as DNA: TGTGCCAGCAGCTTGAGGACTAGGGATGAGCAGTTCTTC.

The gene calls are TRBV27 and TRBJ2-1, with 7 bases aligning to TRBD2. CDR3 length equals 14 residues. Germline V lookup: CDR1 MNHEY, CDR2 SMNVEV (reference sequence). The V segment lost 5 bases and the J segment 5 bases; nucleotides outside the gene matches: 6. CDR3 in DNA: TGTGCCAGCAGTCGGGGAGGGCATGACAATGAGCAGTTCTTC. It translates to CASSRGGHDNEQFF.